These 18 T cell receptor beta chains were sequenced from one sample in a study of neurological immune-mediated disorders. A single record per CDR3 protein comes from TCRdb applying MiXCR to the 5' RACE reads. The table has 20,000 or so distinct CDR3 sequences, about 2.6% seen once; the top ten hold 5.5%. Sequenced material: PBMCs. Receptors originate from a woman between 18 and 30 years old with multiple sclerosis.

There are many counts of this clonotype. CDR3 amino acids: CASGLSRGEGTEAFF. The CDR3 DNA is TGTGCCAGCGGTCTCAGTCGAGGAGAGGGAACTGAAGCTTTCTTT. This rearrangement joins TRBV7-6 to TRBJ1-1; no clear D. The CDR3 has 15 amino acids. The V end lost 8 bases, the J end lost 5 bases, and 21 bases lay between the germline ends. Per germline, CDR1 SGHVS and CDR2 FNYEAQ.

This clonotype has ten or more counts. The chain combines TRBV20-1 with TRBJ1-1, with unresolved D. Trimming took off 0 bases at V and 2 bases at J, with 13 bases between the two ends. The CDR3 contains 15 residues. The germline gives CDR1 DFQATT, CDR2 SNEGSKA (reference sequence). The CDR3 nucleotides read TGCAGTGCTAGAGATGTGCGACCGCTTAACACTGAAGCTTTCTTT. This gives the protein CSARDVRPLNTEAFF.

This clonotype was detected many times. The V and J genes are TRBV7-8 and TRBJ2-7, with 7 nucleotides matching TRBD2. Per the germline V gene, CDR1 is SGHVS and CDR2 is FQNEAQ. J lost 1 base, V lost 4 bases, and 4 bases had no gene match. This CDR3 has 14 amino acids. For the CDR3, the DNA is TGTGCCAGCAGCTCCTTCGGGGGGTCCTACGAGCAGTACGTC. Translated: CASSSFGGSYEQYV.

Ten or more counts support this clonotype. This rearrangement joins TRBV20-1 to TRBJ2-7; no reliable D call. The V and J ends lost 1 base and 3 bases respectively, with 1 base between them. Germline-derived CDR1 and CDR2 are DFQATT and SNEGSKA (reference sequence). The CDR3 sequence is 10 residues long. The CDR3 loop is CSARVYEQYF. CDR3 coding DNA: TGCAGTGCTAGAGTCTACGAGCAGTACTTC.

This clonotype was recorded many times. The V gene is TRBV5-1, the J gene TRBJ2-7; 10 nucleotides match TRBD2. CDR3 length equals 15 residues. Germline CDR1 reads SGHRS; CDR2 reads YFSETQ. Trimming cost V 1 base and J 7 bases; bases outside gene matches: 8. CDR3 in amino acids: CASSLSSGGSREQYF. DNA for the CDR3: TGCGCCAGCAGCTTGTCTAGCGGGGGATCTAGGGAGCAGTACTTC.

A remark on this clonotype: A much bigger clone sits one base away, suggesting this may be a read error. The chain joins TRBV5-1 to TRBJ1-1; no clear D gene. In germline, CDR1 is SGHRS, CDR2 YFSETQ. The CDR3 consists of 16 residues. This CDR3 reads CASSLVQLGAGTEAIF. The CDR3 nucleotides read TGCGCCAGCAGCTTGGTTCAGCTGGGAGCGGGCACTGAAGCTATCTTT. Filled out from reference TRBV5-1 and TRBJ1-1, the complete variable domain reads KAGVTQTPRYLIKTRGQQVTLSCSPISGHRSVSWYQQTPGQGLQFLFEYFSETQRNKGNFPGRFSGRQFSNSRSEMNVSTLELGDSALYLCASSLVQLGAGTEAIFGQGTRLTVV.

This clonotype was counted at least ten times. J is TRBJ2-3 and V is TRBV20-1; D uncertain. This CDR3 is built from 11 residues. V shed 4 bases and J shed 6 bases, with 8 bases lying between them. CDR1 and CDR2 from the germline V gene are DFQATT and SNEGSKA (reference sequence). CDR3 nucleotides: TGCAGTGCTATGGTCCCGGATACGCAGTATTTT. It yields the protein CSAMVPDTQYF.

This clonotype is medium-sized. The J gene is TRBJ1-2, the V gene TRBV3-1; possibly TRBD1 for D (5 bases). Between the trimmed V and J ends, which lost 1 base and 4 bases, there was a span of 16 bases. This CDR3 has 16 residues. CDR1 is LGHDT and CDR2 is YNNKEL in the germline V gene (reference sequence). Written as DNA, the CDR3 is TGTGCCAGCAGCCAAGGGACACCTATCTTGATCTATGGCTACACCTTC. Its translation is CASSQGTPILIYGYTF.

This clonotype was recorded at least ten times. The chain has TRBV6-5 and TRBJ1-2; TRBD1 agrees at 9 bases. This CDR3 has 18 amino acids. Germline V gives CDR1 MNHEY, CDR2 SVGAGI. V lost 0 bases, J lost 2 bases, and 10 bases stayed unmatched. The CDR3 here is CASSYSRDRAEGNYGYTF. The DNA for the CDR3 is TGTGCCAGCAGTTACTCGCGGGACAGGGCTGAGGGGAACTATGGCTACACCTTC.

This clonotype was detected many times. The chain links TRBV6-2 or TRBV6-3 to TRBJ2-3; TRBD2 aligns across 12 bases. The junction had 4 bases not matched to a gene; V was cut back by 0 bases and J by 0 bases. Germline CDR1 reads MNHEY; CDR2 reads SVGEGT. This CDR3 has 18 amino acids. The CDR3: CASSYSTGTSGSTDTQYF. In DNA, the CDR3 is TGTGCCAGCAGTTACTCGACGGGGACTAGCGGGAGCACAGATACGCAGTATTTT.

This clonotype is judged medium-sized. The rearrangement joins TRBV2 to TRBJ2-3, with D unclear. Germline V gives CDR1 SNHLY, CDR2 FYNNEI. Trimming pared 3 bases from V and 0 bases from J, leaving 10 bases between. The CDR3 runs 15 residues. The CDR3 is CASSDAGPSTDTQYF. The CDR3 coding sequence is TGTGCCAGCAGTGATGCTGGGCCTAGCACAGATACGCAGTATTTT.

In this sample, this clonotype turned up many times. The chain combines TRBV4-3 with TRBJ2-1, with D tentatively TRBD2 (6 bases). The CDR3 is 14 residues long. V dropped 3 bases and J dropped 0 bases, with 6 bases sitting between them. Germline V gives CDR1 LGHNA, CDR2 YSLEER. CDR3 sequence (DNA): TGCGCCAGCAGCCATAGCGGCTCCTACAATGAGCAGTTCTTC. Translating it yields CASSHSGSYNEQFF.

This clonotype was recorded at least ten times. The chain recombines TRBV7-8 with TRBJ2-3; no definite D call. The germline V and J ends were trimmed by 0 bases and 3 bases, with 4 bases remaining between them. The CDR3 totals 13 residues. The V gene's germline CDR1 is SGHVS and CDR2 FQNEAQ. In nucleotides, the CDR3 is TGTGCCAGCAGCTTAGCCAGAACAGATACGCAGTATTTT. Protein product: CASSLARTDTQYF.

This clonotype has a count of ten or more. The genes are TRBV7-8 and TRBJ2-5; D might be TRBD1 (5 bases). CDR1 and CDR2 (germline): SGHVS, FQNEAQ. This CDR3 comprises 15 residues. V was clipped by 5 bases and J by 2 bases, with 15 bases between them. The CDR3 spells CASSDRDFGQETQYF. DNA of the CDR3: TGTGCCAGCAGCGACAGAGATTTTGGACAAGAGACCCAGTACTTC.

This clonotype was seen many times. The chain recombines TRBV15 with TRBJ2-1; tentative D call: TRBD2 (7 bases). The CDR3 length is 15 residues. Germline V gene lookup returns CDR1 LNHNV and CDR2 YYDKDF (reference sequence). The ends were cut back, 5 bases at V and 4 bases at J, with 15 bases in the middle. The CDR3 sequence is CATSPDGGAYNEQFF. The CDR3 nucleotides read TGTGCCACCAGCCCGGATGGGGGGGCATACAATGAGCAGTTCTTC.

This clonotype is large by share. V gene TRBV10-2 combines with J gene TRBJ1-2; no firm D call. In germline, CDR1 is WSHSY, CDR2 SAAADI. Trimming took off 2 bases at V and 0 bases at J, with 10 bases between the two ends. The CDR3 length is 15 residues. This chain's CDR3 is CASSEHSTANYGYTF. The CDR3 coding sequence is TGCGCCAGCAGTGAGCATTCCACAGCTAACTATGGCTACACCTTC.

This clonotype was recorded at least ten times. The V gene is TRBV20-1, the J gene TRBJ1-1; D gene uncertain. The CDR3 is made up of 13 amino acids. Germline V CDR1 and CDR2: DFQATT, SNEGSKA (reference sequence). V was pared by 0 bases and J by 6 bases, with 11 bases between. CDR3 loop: CSARDLGFAEAFF. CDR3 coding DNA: TGCAGTGCTAGAGATCTGGGTTTCGCTGAAGCTTTCTTT.

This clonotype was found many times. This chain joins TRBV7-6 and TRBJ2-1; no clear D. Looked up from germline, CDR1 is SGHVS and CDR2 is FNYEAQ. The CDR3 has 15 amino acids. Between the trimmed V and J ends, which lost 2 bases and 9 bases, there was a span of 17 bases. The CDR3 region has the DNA TGTGCCAGCAGCTTAAAGGTTGGCCTAGTTGCTGAGCAGTTCTTC. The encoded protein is CASSLKVGLVAEQFF.